These T cell receptor beta chains were read from a single sample in a study of T-cell reconstitution after alpha-beta-depleted transplantation in children. A single record per CDR3 protein comes from TCRdb applying MiXCR to the PCR reads. The sample consists of 500,000 to 600,000 distinct CDR3 sequences, around 18% of them appearing once. Sequencing used PBMCs from the stem cell graft donor, obtained from the stem cell graft. These receptors were obtained from a human donor who donated a stem cell graft to a child with acute lymphoblastic leukemia. CDR3s include the opening cysteine and the closing phenylalanine or tryptophan. Fields, in order: J gene, D gene, clone size, V gene, CDR3 protein, CDR3 DNA. The D gene is left open where the match is weak. Expanded clones get a size class; other rows say once, few or many, or leave the size out.

TRBJ1-3	NA	NA	TRBV12-3/TRBV12-4	CASRSLREGAGNTIYF	TGTGCCAGCAGATCCCTGAGGGAGGGGGCTGGAAACACCATATATTTT
TRBJ1-1	TRBD1	NA	TRBV5-5	CASSLQGTSEAFF	TGTGCCAGCAGCTTACAGGGGACCTCTGAAGCTTTCTTT
TRBJ2-7	NA	NA	TRBV4-1	CASSRTILALPYEQYF	TGCGCCAGCAGCCGGACCATTCTAGCGCTCCCCTACGAGCAGTACTTC
TRBJ2-7	TRBD1	NA	TRBV6-2/TRBV6-3	CATQGEGRGYEQYF	TGTGCCACCCAGGGGGAAGGGAGAGGATACGAGCAGTACTTC
TRBJ1-1	NA	NA	TRBV27	CASLSLTGVTEAFF	TGTGCCAGCCTGAGCCTGACGGGGGTGACTGAAGCTTTCTTT
TRBJ2-1	TRBD2	NA	TRBV11-1	CASSLAPPGTSGRRYNEQFF	TGTGCCAGCAGCTTAGCGCCACCAGGGACTAGCGGGAGGCGGTACAATGAGCAGTTCTTC
TRBJ2-5	NA	NA	TRBV5-6	CASSLEIGAGYLETQYF	TGTGCCAGCAGCTTGGAGATAGGGGCGGGTTATCTAGAGACCCAGTACTTC
TRBJ1-1	TRBD1	NA	TRBV5-1	CASSLGPDRYQNTEAFF	TGCGCCAGCAGCTTGGGACCGGACAGGTACCAGAACACTGAAGCTTTCTTT
TRBJ2-7	NA	few	TRBV18	CASSPAVGSSSYEQYF	TGTGCCAGCTCACCAGCTGTGGGGTCGAGCTCCTACGAGCAGTACTTC
TRBJ1-3	NA	NA	TRBV10-3	CAISAGLSGNTIYF	TGTGCCATCAGTGCAGGGCTCTCTGGAAACACCATATATTTT
TRBJ2-3	NA	few	TRBV20-1	CSVPKAGDTQYF	TGCAGTGTGCCTAAAGCGGGAGATACGCAGTATTTT
TRBJ1-4	TRBD1	once	TRBV11-2	CASSLGTGYGKLFF	TGTGCCAGCAGCTTAGGGACAGGGTACGGAAAACTGTTTTTT
TRBJ2-1	NA	NA	TRBV19	CASSMTAYNEQFF	TGTGCCAGTAGTATGACAGCCTACAATGAGCAGTTCTTC
TRBJ2-5	NA	few	TRBV3-1	CASSARGREETQYF	TGTGCCAGCAGCGCAAGAGGGCGGGAAGAGACCCAGTACTTC
TRBJ1-5	TRBD1	NA	TRBV20-1	CSASLKGALGNQPQHF	TGCAGTGCTAGCCTGAAGGGGGCGCTTGGCAATCAGCCCCAGCATTTT
TRBJ2-7	NA	few	TRBV7-6	CASSLIPQGEEKQYF	TGTGCCAGCAGCTTAATCCCCCAGGGAGAGGAGAAGCAGTACTTC
TRBJ1-2	TRBD1	NA	TRBV11-1	CASSYRHRTGTGVEGYTF	TGTGCCAGCAGCTACCGCCATCGGACCGGGACAGGGGTTGAAGGCTACACCTTC
TRBJ1-2	NA	NA	TRBV5-1	CASSLQTTVQGYTF	TGCGCCAGCAGCTTACAGACAACTGTGCAGGGCTACACCTTC
TRBJ2-3	NA	NA	TRBV20-1	CSARDPSTDTQYF	TGCAGTGCTAGAGATCCTAGCACAGATACGCAGTATTTT
TRBJ2-7	NA	few	TRBV29-1	CSVLRIGYEQYF	TGCAGCGTACTCAGGATCGGCTACGAGCAGTACTTC
TRBJ2-5	TRBD2	few	TRBV9	CASSPLGGREVETQYF	TGTGCCAGCAGCCCCCTTGGCGGGAGAGAGGTAGAGACCCAGTACTTC
TRBJ2-7	NA	NA	TRBV4-1	CASSQESRVVLEQYF	TGCGCCAGCAGCCAAGAATCCAGGGTTGTTCTCGAGCAGTACTTC
TRBJ2-2	TRBD2	NA	TRBV5-1	CASSWGLAPTGELFF	TGCGCCAGCAGCTGGGGACTAGCCCCCACCGGGGAGCTGTTTTTT
TRBJ2-1	TRBD1	once	TRBV20-1	CSARRDRAYNEQFF	TGCAGTGCTAGGAGGGACAGAGCCTACAATGAGCAGTTCTTC
TRBJ1-2	NA	NA	TRBV11-2	CASSSVGRRLRGYTF	TGTGCCAGCAGCTCTGTCGGACGGAGGTTGAGGGGCTACACCTTC
TRBJ2-7	NA	few	TRBV7-2	CASLESGDEQYF	TGTGCCAGCCTCGAAAGTGGCGACGAGCAGTACTTC
TRBJ2-3	TRBD2	NA	TRBV2	CASSEAGGLAGGFTDTQYF	TGTGCCAGCAGTGAAGCGGGGGGACTAGCGGGAGGCTTCACAGATACGCAGTATTTT
TRBJ1-1	NA	many	TRBV10-3	CAISRGDREAFF	TGTGCCATCAGTCGGGGGGACCGTGAAGCTTTCTTT
TRBJ2-4	TRBD1	few	TRBV15	CATSNLRDRKNIQYF	TGTGCCACCAGCAATCTCCGGGACAGAAAAAACATTCAGTACTTC
TRBJ2-7	NA	few	TRBV20-1	CSASVWSGEQYF	TGCAGTGCTAGTGTGTGGTCTGGAGAGCAGTACTTC
TRBJ2-2	TRBD2	NA	TRBV10-3	CAIRAPGLAYTGELFF	TGTGCCATCAGGGCTCCGGGACTAGCGTACACCGGGGAGCTGTTTTTT
TRBJ1-2	NA	few	TRBV29-1	CSVGWGSNYGYTF	TGCAGCGTTGGTTGGGGGTCTAACTATGGCTACACCTTC